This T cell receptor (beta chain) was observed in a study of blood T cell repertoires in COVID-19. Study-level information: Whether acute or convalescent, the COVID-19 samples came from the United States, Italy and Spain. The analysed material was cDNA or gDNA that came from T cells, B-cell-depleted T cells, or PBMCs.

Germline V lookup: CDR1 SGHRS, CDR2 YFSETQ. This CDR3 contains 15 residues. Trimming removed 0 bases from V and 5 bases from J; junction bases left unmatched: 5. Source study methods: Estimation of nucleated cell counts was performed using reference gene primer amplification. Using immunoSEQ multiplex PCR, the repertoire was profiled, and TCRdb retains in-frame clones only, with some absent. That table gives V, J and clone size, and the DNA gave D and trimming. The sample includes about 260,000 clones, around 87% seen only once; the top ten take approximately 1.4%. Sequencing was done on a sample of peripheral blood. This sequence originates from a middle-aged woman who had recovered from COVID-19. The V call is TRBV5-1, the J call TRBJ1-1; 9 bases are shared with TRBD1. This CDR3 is CASSLAVGQGTEAFF. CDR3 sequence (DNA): TGCGCCAGCAGCTTGGCCGTGGGACAGGGTACTGAAGCTTTCTTT. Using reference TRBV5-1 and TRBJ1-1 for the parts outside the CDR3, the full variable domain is KAGVTQTPRYLIKTRGQQVTLSCSPISGHRSVSWYQQTPGQGLQFLFEYFSETQRNKGNFPGRFSGRQFSNSRSEMNVSTLELGDSALYLCASSLAVGQGTEAFFGQGTRLTVV.